The 30 T cell receptor beta chains below all came from one sample that was sequenced in a study of T cell responses to AZD1222 COVID-19 vaccine. The table came from immunoSEQ multiplex PCR; TCRdb's copy has only in-frame clones and leaves some out. Seen here are some 80,000 clones, 90% observed once, and the top ten hold 3.3%. The sample in question was peripheral blood, obtained 28 days after the second AZD1222 dose. The receptors were gathered from an adult who received the AZD1222 COVID-19 vaccine.

The rearrangement joins TRBV20-1 to TRBJ1-3; no firm D call. The CDR3 is 11 amino acids. Germline CDR1 reads DFQATT; CDR2 reads SNEGSKA (reference sequence). V was shortened by 7 bases and J by 7 bases, with 11 bases between the two germline ends. CDR3 nucleotides: TGCAGTGTTCCAGGTCGGAACACCATATATTTT. Translating gives CSVPGRNTIYF.

The chain uses TRBV2 and TRBJ1-5, with D unclear. Per germline, CDR1 SNHLY and CDR2 FYNNEI. V was trimmed by 5 bases and J by 7 bases, leaving 15 bases between them. The length of the CDR3 is 14 residues. The CDR3 spells CASSFTEKSQPQHF. In DNA, the CDR3 is TGTGCCAGCAGTTTCACAGAGAAGAGCCAGCCCCAGCATTTT.

This clone was detected a few times. The chain combines TRBV7-2 with TRBJ2-1, with no clear D. V shed 0 bases and J shed 10 bases, with 7 bases lying between them. The V gene's germline CDR1 is SGHTA and CDR2 FQGNSA. The CDR3 consists of 12 residues. CDR3 residues: CASSLAGWEQFF. CDR3 sequence (DNA): TGTGCCAGCAGCTTAGCGGGGTGGGAGCAGTTCTTC.

This sequence joins TRBV19 and TRBJ2-7; D may be TRBD2 (5 bases). This CDR3 contains 12 residues. V lost 6 bases and J 5 bases, leaving 11 bases between the germline ends. Germline V gene data show CDR1 as LNHDA and CDR2 as SQIVND (reference sequence). The CDR3 nucleotides read TGTGCCAGTAGAGGAGGAGGTGACGAGCAGTACTTC. This encodes CASRGGGDEQYF.

V is TRBV3-1 (or the pseudogene TRBV3-2) and J is TRBJ2-1; D is possibly TRBD1 (5 bases). The germline gives CDR1 LGHDT, CDR2 YNNKEL (reference sequence). The CDR3 runs 12 residues. Deletions cut 0 bases from V and 13 bases from J, with 10 bases between. The CDR3 reads CASSQDKGPQFF. CDR3 sequence (DNA): TGTGCCAGCAGCCAAGATAAGGGGCCCCAGTTCTTC.

This chain joins TRBV6-5 and TRBJ1-1, with no clear D. The V gene's germline CDR1 is MNHEY and CDR2 SVGAGI. The length of the CDR3 is 12 residues. Deletions cut 10 bases from V and 3 bases from J, with 12 bases between. The chain's CDR3 is CAIPVRYTEAFF. CDR3 in DNA: TGTGCCATCCCCGTTAGGTACACTGAAGCTTTCTTT.

The chain's CDR3 is CAWSDRTSGLSSTDTQYF. The CDR3 DNA follows: TGTGCCTGGAGTGACAGGACTAGCGGACTCTCTAGCACAGATACGCAGTATTTT. The V and J genes are TRBV30 and TRBJ2-3, with 10 bases lining up with TRBD2. The CDR3 totals 18 residues. Unmatched junction bases numbered 10, after V lost 1 base and J lost 0 bases. The germline gives CDR1 GTSNPN, CDR2 SVGIG (reference sequence).

The chain is built from TRBV27 and TRBJ2-5, with 8 bases aligning to TRBD2. The germline V gene has CDR1 MNHEY and CDR2 SMNVEV (reference sequence). J lost 5 bases, V lost 0 bases, and 2 bases had no gene match. The CDR3 runs 14 residues. CDR3 residues: CASSLSRLAETQYF. CDR3 bases: TGTGCCAGCAGTTTATCCCGACTAGCGGAGACCCAGTACTTC.

This clone was found once. The chain recombines TRBV11-2 with TRBJ2-2; 13 bases are shared with TRBD2. The germline gives CDR1 SGHAT, CDR2 FQNNGV. J was trimmed by 6 bases and V by 5 bases; bases with no gene match: 6. This CDR3 contains 16 residues. CDR3 in DNA: TGTGCCAGCAGCCCCCGGACTAGCGGGAGCCCCGGGGAGCTGTTTTTT. Its protein is CASSPRTSGSPGELFF.

The J gene is TRBJ1-3, the V gene TRBV6-6; tentatively, D is TRBD1 (6 bases). V was clipped by 6 bases and J by 4 bases, with 13 bases between them. Germline V gene lookup returns CDR1 MNHNY and CDR2 SVGAGI (reference sequence). The CDR3 spans 14 residues. CDR3 residues: CASRPTGYGNTIYF. The CDR3 DNA reads as TGTGCCAGCAGACCCACAGGGTACGGAAACACCATATATTTT.

This clone was counted a few times. The V and J genes are TRBV9 and TRBJ2-1; 9 bases are a match to TRBD2. Looked up from germline, CDR1 is SGDLS and CDR2 is YYNGEE. CDR3 length: 15 residues. The V segment lost 3 bases and the J segment 4 bases; nucleotides outside the gene matches: 5. The chain's CDR3 is CASSARLAAYNEQFF. The CDR3 DNA is TGTGCCAGCAGCGCTAGACTAGCGGCGTACAATGAGCAGTTCTTC.

V and J are TRBV18 and TRBJ2-1, with D perhaps matching TRBD2 (6 bases). Trimming left V 3 bases short and J 4 bases short, with 19 bases between. CDR1 is KGHSH and CDR2 is LQKENI in the germline V gene. This CDR3 has 17 residues. CDR3 DNA sequence: TGTGCCAGCTCACCTCCTCTCGGACAAGGAGGGTACAATGAGCAGTTCTTC. It codes for CASSPPLGQGGYNEQFF.

The chain employs TRBV24-1 and TRBJ2-5; D may be TRBD1 or TRBD2 (5 bases each). CDR3 length: 17 amino acids. Trimming left V 0 bases short and J 1 base short, with 14 bases between. CDR1 is KGHDR and CDR2 is SFDVKD in the germline V gene. CDR3 sequence reads: CATSDLNVRDGQETQYF. As DNA, the CDR3 is TGTGCCACCAGTGATTTGAATGTGAGGGACGGCCAAGAGACCCAGTACTTC.

The chain couples TRBV5-1 to TRBJ1-1, with 7 bases lining up with TRBD1. V lost 4 bases to trimming and J lost 0 bases; unmatched junction nucleotides: 3. This CDR3 contains 14 residues. Germline loops: CDR1 SGHRS, CDR2 YFSETQ. DNA of the CDR3: TGCGCCAGCAGCGTCGGGACAGTGAACACTGAAGCTTTCTTT. It specifies CASSVGTVNTEAFF.

This clone occurred a few times. The rearrangement links TRBV29-1 to TRBJ1-1, with D unresolved. V lost 7 bases and J 3 bases, leaving 18 bases between the germline ends. The CDR3 is 14 residues long. The germline CDR1 and CDR2 sequences are SQVTM and ANQGSEA. CDR3 DNA sequence: TGCAGCGCCCCTGGCGGTCCTGGGGACACTGAAGCTTTCTTT. Its protein product is CSAPGGPGDTEAFF.

J is TRBJ2-2 and V is TRBV7-9; tentatively, D is TRBD1 (5 bases). Germline assignment: CDR1 SEHNR and CDR2 FQNEAQ (reference sequence). The CDR3 totals 14 residues. V was shortened by 3 bases and J by 4 bases, with 9 bases between the two germline ends. The CDR3 DNA reads TGTGCCAGCAGCTTCCAGGGTATCACCGGGGAGCTGTTTTTT. Its protein product is CASSFQGITGELFF.

The chain has TRBV7-9 and TRBJ1-1; weak D call: TRBD1 (6 bases). Germline CDR1 and CDR2: SEHNR and FQNEAQ (reference sequence). There are 15 residues in the CDR3. Trimming stripped 10 bases from V and 0 bases from J, with 18 bases between. In DNA, the CDR3 is TGTGCCATTTCGGGGGGCCAGACGATGAACACTGAAGCTTTCTTT. Translation gives CAISGGQTMNTEAFF.

This sequence joins TRBV7-6 and TRBJ1-5; TRBD1 matches at 7 bases. Germline CDR1 SGHVS, CDR2 FNYEAQ. V dropped 5 bases and J dropped 1; count of bases not matched to a gene: 2. The CDR3 is made up of 14 amino acids. DNA for the CDR3: TGTGCCAGCAGCATACAGGGGAGCAATCAGCCCCAGCATTTT. It yields the protein CASSIQGSNQPQHF.

The gene calls are TRBV19 and TRBJ2-7; D perhaps matches TRBD2 (5 bases). Germline V gene data show CDR1 as LNHDA and CDR2 as SQIVND (reference sequence). V was pared by 7 bases and J by 3 bases, with 13 bases between. The CDR3 length is 13 residues. CDR3 nucleotide sequence: TGTGCCAGTAAATCAGAGGAGGACTACGAGCAGTACTTC. Residues: CASKSEEDYEQYF.

This clone was seen only once. The chain uses TRBV19 and TRBJ2-5; D is unclear. The ends were cut back, 3 bases at V and 0 bases at J, with 5 bases in the middle. Germline-derived CDR1 and CDR2 are LNHDA and SQIVND (reference sequence). The CDR3 contains 13 residues. CDR3 in amino acids: CASSMADQETQYF. CDR3 nucleotides: TGTGCCAGTAGTATGGCGGACCAAGAGACCCAGTACTTC.

This rearrangement joins TRBV6-2 or TRBV6-3 to TRBJ2-3, with TRBD2 as a possible D gene (6 bases). In germline, CDR1 is MNHEY, CDR2 SVGEGT. V was trimmed by 3 bases and J by 4 bases, leaving 11 bases between them. The CDR3 length is 14 residues. CDR3 amino acids: CASSYGRSADTQYF. DNA of the CDR3: TGTGCCAGCAGTTATGGGAGGTCCGCAGATACGCAGTATTTT.

CDR3: CASRRTVDTGELFF. CDR3 nucleotides: TGTGCCAGCAGGAGGACCGTGGACACCGGGGAGCTGTTTTTT. The rearrangement links TRBV6-5 to TRBJ2-2, with D hard to call. Germline V gene lookup returns CDR1 MNHEY and CDR2 SVGAGI. CDR3 length: 14 residues. Trimming shortened V by 6 bases and J by 3 bases, and 11 bases separated the two germline ends.

This chain connects TRBV6-5 to TRBJ1-2; the D gene is possibly TRBD1 (6 bases). The CDR3 runs 14 residues. V shed 8 bases and J shed 4 bases, with 17 bases lying between them. CDR1 and CDR2 (germline): MNHEY, SVGAGI. CDR3 sequence reads: CASSIAGGLYGYTF. The CDR3, as DNA: TGTGCCAGCTCGATCGCCGGGGGCCTCTATGGCTACACCTTC.

This chain uses TRBV11-2 with TRBJ2-7; 10 bases match TRBD2. V lost 2 bases, J lost 6 bases, and 4 bases stayed unmatched. The CDR3 sequence is 14 residues long. Germline V gene sequence: CDR1 SGHAT, CDR2 FQNNGV. The CDR3 DNA reads as TGTGCCAGCAGCTTATCTAGCGGGAGAAGCGAGCAGTACTTC. The encoded protein is CASSLSSGRSEQYF.

The rearrangement uses TRBV5-8 and TRBJ2-2, with 10 bases identical to TRBD2. With V trimmed by 0 bases and J by 7 bases, 6 bases remained unmatched. CDR1 is SGHTS, CDR2 YDEGEE, per germline. This CDR3 comprises 16 residues. In DNA form, the CDR3 reads TGTGCCAGCAGCTTGGGGCTAGCGGGAGTACACGGGGAGCTGTTTTTT. Translation gives CASSLGLAGVHGELFF.

This clone appeared a single time. The chain couples TRBV5-1 to TRBJ1-5; D is unclear. Germline V gene data show CDR1 as SGHRS and CDR2 as YFSETQ. The CDR3 contains 15 residues. Trimming left V 1 base short and J 0 bases short, with 8 bases between. The CDR3 DNA sequence: TGCGCCAGCAGCTTGAGTGGGTATAGCAATCAGCCCCAGCATTTT. This codes for CASSLSGYSNQPQHF. The full variable domain, with the rest looked up from reference TRBV5-1 and TRBJ1-5, is KAGVTQTPRYLIKTRGQQVTLSCSPISGHRSVSWYQQTPGQGLQFLFEYFSETQRNKGNFPGRFSGRQFSNSRSEMNVSTLELGDSALYLCASSLSGYSNQPQHFGDGTRLSIL.

This chain links TRBV27 with TRBJ2-3; 11 bases fit TRBD1. The CDR3 length is 15 residues. From germline, CDR1 is MNHEY and CDR2 SMNVEV (reference sequence). After removal of 6 bases from V and 5 bases from J, the junction contained 7 bases not matched to a gene. This CDR3 is CASSLGTGGVDTQYF. The CDR3 nucleotides read TGTGCCAGCAGCCTCGGGACAGGGGGTGTAGATACGCAGTATTTT.

This chain joins TRBV6-5 and TRBJ2-7; 10 nucleotides line up with TRBD1. The ends lost 2 bases at V and 4 bases at J; junction bases unmatched: 5. CDR3 length equals 15 residues. The germline V gene encodes CDR1 MNHEY and CDR2 SVGAGI. CDR3 DNA sequence: TGTGCCAGCAGTTACCCGGGACAGGGGACTTACGAGCAGTACTTC. Translating it yields CASSYPGQGTYEQYF.

This rearrangement joins TRBV7-2 to TRBJ2-5, with D unresolved. This CDR3 has 13 residues. CDR1 and CDR2 from the germline V gene are SGHTA and FQGNSA. V shed 3 bases and J shed 5 bases, with 10 bases lying between them. The CDR3 reads CASSFAGVETQYF. The DNA for the CDR3 is TGTGCCAGCAGCTTTGCCGGTGTGGAGACCCAGTACTTC.

The chain employs TRBV9 and TRBJ2-7; 7 bases line up with TRBD2. CDR3 length: 17 residues. CDR1 and CDR2 (germline): SGDLS, YYNGEE. V shed 0 bases, J shed 0 bases, and the junction held 9 bases outside the gene matches. The CDR3 sequence: CASSVGGTSVSSYEQYF. DNA for the CDR3: TGTGCCAGCAGCGTAGGGGGCACTAGCGTCAGCTCCTACGAGCAGTACTTC. The whole variable domain, filled in from reference TRBV9 and TRBJ2-7, reads DSGVTQTPKHLITATGQRVTLRCSPRSGDLSVYWYQQSLDQGLQFLIQYYNGEERAKGNILERFSAQQFPDLHSELNLSSLELGDSALYFCASSVGGTSVSSYEQYFGPGTRLTVT.